This T cell receptor beta chain was documented in a study of blood T cell repertoires in COVID-19. Clones were read by immunoSEQ multiplex PCR, and TCRdb kept only the in-frame ones, dropping some. The sample yields about 100,000 clones, around 90% seen once. The CDR3 contains 12 residues. V was cut by 6 bases and J by 0 bases, with 5 bases left in between. Looked up from germline, CDR1 is SGDLS and CDR2 is YYNGEE. The sample consisted of peripheral blood. The sequence was collected from a man between 65 and 85 years old with acute or convalescent COVID-19. The chain recombines TRBV9 with TRBJ2-3; D remains unclear. The CDR3 sequence is CASTPSTDTQYF. Here the CDR3 DNA reads TGTGCCAGCACTCCCAGCACAGATACGCAGTATTTT.